The 22 T cell receptor beta chains given below trace back to one sample, sequenced in a study of blood T cells in healthy people across ages. Using a J-beta primer mix together with a sample-barcoded 5' primer, a second PCR was run for roughly 7 to 11 cycles. Using its own MiXCR run on the 5' RACE reads, TCRdb lists one record per CDR3 protein. The table has about 1.1 million distinct CDR3 sequences, under 40% seen once. The specimen was blood. Receptors were obtained from a man in his late teens or twenties in good health.

The chain has TRBV11-2 and TRBJ2-1; a weak D match, TRBD2 (7 bases). V was shortened by 5 bases and J by 9 bases, with 17 bases between the two germline ends. This CDR3 has 14 amino acids. CDR1 SGHAT and CDR2 FQNNGV come from the germline V gene. The CDR3 DNA reads TGTGCCAGCAGCGAACTGAGGGGGGGGTTTGAGCAGTTCTTC. It yields the protein CASSELRGGFEQFF.

A few counts support this clonotype. The chain combines TRBV20-1 with TRBJ2-1; the D gene is possibly TRBD2 (6 bases). The CDR3 totals 13 residues. The V gene's germline CDR1 is DFQATT and CDR2 SNEGSKA (reference sequence). V lost 6 bases to trimming and J lost 2 bases, with 11 bases between them. CDR3 nucleotides: TGCAGTGCGGTAGGGACTGCCTACAATGAGCAGTTCTTC. This gives the protein CSAVGTAYNEQFF.

The CDR3 DNA follows: TGTGCCAGCAGTTTCCTTGAGACAGGGATCGCCAAAAACATTCAGTACTTC. It translates to CASSFLETGIAKNIQYF. The V gene is TRBV12-3 or TRBV12-4, the J gene TRBJ2-4, with 7 bases identical to TRBD1. Trimming removed 3 bases from V and 1 base from J; junction bases left unmatched: 9. This CDR3 comprises 17 residues.

V and J are TRBV20-1 and TRBJ1-1; 7 bases map to TRBD1. This CDR3 spans 14 amino acids. Trimming took 5 bases from V and 3 from J; bases not matched to a gene: 9. Looked up from germline, CDR1 is DFQATT and CDR2 is SNEGSKA (reference sequence). The DNA of the CDR3 is TGCAGTGCTGACCAGGGGGTTGGGGACACTGAAGCTTTCTTT. This encodes CSADQGVGDTEAFF.

The chain carries TRBV6-5 and TRBJ2-7; TRBD1 agrees at 12 bases. Germline V gene data show CDR1 as MNHEY and CDR2 as SVGAGI. The CDR3 totals 16 residues. Trimming took 0 bases from V and 3 from J; bases not matched to a gene: 3. The CDR3 region has the DNA TGTGCCAGCAGTTACTCCGGGACAGGGGGCCGCTACGAGCAGTACTTC. It codes for CASSYSGTGGRYEQYF.

This clonotype was seen only a few times. V gene TRBV5-1 combines with J gene TRBJ2-5; TRBD1 matches 8 bases. In germline, CDR1 is SGHRS, CDR2 YFSETQ. J gave up 6 bases and V 3 bases, and 13 bases lay outside the gene matches. The CDR3 spans 16 residues. This CDR3 reads CASSSLFRDRSKTQYF. The CDR3 DNA reads as TGCGCCAGCAGCTCACTCTTCCGGGACAGGTCTAAGACCCAGTACTTC.

To note about this clonotype: At one of its ends the junction is not consistent with the germline gene, which may arise from a read error. This chain uses TRBV4-3 with TRBJ1-5, with D maybe TRBD1 (5 bases). Germline V lookup: CDR1 LGHNA, CDR2 YSLEER. The CDR3 runs 15 residues. This CDR3 reads CASSFGTDSDQPQHF. The CDR3 DNA is TGCGCCAGCAGCTTCGGGACGGATAGCGATCAGCCCCAGCATTTT.

This chain connects TRBV3-1 to TRBJ2-7; 9 bases agree with TRBD2. V lost 4 bases and J lost 7; bases outside the gene matches: 17. Germline CDR1 and CDR2: LGHDT and YNNKEL (reference sequence). This CDR3 comprises 17 residues. As DNA, the CDR3 is TGTGCCAGCAGCCCACCGCCGGGACTAGCTTTGGGGAATGAGCAGTACTTC. Amino acids: CASSPPPGLALGNEQYF.

The chain links TRBV6-6 to TRBJ2-5; TRBD1 might be the D (5 bases). This CDR3 is built from 16 residues. Looked up from germline, CDR1 is MNHNY and CDR2 is SVGAGI (reference sequence). V lost 0 bases to trimming and J lost 2 bases, with 13 bases between them. DNA for the CDR3: TGTGCCAGCAGTTACTCGAGTGGGGCCGGGCAAGAGACCCAGTACTTC. Amino acids: CASSYSSGAGQETQYF.

The chain carries TRBV2 and TRBJ1-2, with D perhaps matching TRBD1 (5 bases). CDR1 SNHLY and CDR2 FYNNEI come from the germline V gene. This CDR3 comprises 13 residues. Trimming pared 7 bases from V and 6 bases from J, leaving 15 bases between. CDR3 sequence: CASTLGSGNGYTF. The CDR3 nucleotides read TGTGCCAGCACGTTAGGTTCAGGGAATGGCTACACCTTC. Full variable domain (remainder filled in from reference TRBV2 and TRBJ1-2): EPEVTQTPSHQVTQMGQEVILRCVPISNHLYFYWYRQILGQKVEFLVSFYNNEISEKSEIFDDQFSVERPDGSNFTLKIRSTKLEDSAMYFCASTLGSGNGYTFGSGTRLTVV.

V usage is TRBV10-3 and J usage is TRBJ2-4; 7 bases are shared with TRBD1. The V segment lost 5 bases and the J segment 5 bases; nucleotides outside the gene matches: 12. CDR3 size: 16 residues. Looked up from germline, CDR1 is ENHRY and CDR2 is SYGVKD. As DNA, the CDR3 is TGTGCCATCAGTAGGGACAGCCTATCCGTCCAAAACATTCAGTACTTC. It codes for CAISRDSLSVQNIQYF.

The chain employs TRBV5-1 and TRBJ1-1, with TRBD1 as a possible D gene (5 bases). From germline, CDR1 is SGHRS and CDR2 YFSETQ. The ends were cut back, 4 bases at V and 3 bases at J, with 13 bases in the middle. CDR3 length: 14 residues. The CDR3, as DNA: TGCGCCAGCAGCCCTTCGCAGGGACACACTGAAGCTTTCTTT. Protein product: CASSPSQGHTEAFF.

The rearrangement uses TRBV5-5 and TRBJ1-3, with TRBD1 matching 9 bases. The CDR3 covers 16 residues. Germline V gene lookup returns CDR1 SGHKS and CDR2 YYEKEE (reference sequence). The ends lost 4 bases at V and 0 bases at J; junction bases unmatched: 5. CDR3 protein: CASSETGGSSGNTIYF. In DNA form, the CDR3 reads TGTGCCAGCAGCGAAACAGGGGGCAGCTCTGGAAACACCATATATTTT.

The rearrangement links TRBV29-1 to TRBJ2-3; 7 nucleotides agree with TRBD1. Trimming removed 7 bases from V and 6 bases from J; junction bases left unmatched: 13. Germline V gives CDR1 SQVTM, CDR2 ANQGSEA. The CDR3 has 14 residues. DNA for the CDR3: TGCAGCGCCTATGGACAGGTCCTCACGGATACGCAGTATTTT. Protein product: CSAYGQVLTDTQYF.

This clonotype appeared a few times. CDR3 bases: TGTGCCAGCAGCCGAGGTCTGCTTGATGGCTACACCTTC. It yields the protein CASSRGLLDGYTF. The rearrangement links TRBV7-2 to TRBJ1-2, with D unclear. Germline-derived CDR1 and CDR2 are SGHTA and FQGNSA. Trimming shortened V by 5 bases and J by 6 bases, and 13 bases separated the two germline ends. There are 13 residues in the CDR3.

The genes are TRBV2 and TRBJ2-5; D unresolved. Germline V CDR1 and CDR2: SNHLY, FYNNEI. CDR3 length: 12 residues. V shed 6 bases and J shed 11 bases, with 16 bases lying between them. This CDR3 is CASSPVGDEQYF. CDR3 in DNA: TGTGCCAGCAGCCCAGTTGGAGATGAGCAGTACTTC.

This clonotype was counted a few times. V gene TRBV14 combines with J gene TRBJ1-5, with D uncertain. The CDR3 runs 14 residues. V lost 2 bases, J lost 3 bases, and 8 bases lay in between. CDR1 and CDR2 (germline): SGHDN, FVKESK. The CDR3 loop is CASSQWGFNQPQHF. CDR3 nucleotide sequence: TGTGCCAGCAGCCAATGGGGTTTCAATCAGCCCCAGCATTTT.

This clonotype occurred a few times. The chain joins TRBV25-1 to TRBJ2-1; D uncertain. There are 14 residues in the CDR3. V gave up 2 bases and J gave up 9 bases, with 14 bases separating them. Germline CDR1 MGHDK, CDR2 SYGVNS. CDR3 coding DNA: TGTGCCAGCAGTGAAGGTCTGCTTCTCGGTGAGCAGTTCTTC. This encodes CASSEGLLLGEQFF.

The gene calls are TRBV20-1 and TRBJ2-3; 7 nucleotides match TRBD2. This CDR3 is built from 12 residues. J lost 9 bases, V lost 6 bases, and 9 bases had no gene match. Looked up from germline, CDR1 is DFQATT and CDR2 is SNEGSKA (reference sequence). The CDR3 DNA reads TGCAGTGCCCCAGCGGCGGGAGCGACGCAGTATTTT. Residues: CSAPAAGATQYF.

V usage is TRBV6-5 and J usage is TRBJ1-5; TRBD1 matches 7 bases. CDR1 is MNHEY, CDR2 SVGAGI, per germline. The CDR3 covers 14 residues. V shed 2 bases, J shed 4 bases, and the junction held 2 bases outside the gene matches. This CDR3 is CASSYDRENQPQHF. The CDR3 DNA is TGTGCCAGCAGTTACGACAGGGAGAATCAGCCCCAGCATTTT.

The chain recombines TRBV28 with TRBJ2-2; 7 positions agree with TRBD1. The CDR3 is 16 amino acids. The J segment lost 7 bases and the V segment lost 5 bases, leaving 13 bases of the junction unmatched. Germline V CDR1 and CDR2: MDHEN, SYDVKM. CDR3 amino acids: CASSHRTGPAIGELFF. The CDR3 nucleotides read TGTGCCAGCAGTCACCGGACAGGCCCTGCGATCGGGGAGCTGTTTTTT.

This clonotype was seen a handful of times. V usage is TRBV5-1 and J usage is TRBJ2-1; 8 nucleotides agree with TRBD1. The CDR3 covers 18 residues. Trimming cost V 3 bases and J 0 bases; bases outside gene matches: 11. Germline V gene sequence: CDR1 SGHRS, CDR2 YFSETQ. CDR3 sequence (DNA): TGCGCCAGCAGCTCAGACAGGGGCCGATTTAGCTCCTACAATGAGCAGTTCTTC. Protein: CASSSDRGRFSSYNEQFF.